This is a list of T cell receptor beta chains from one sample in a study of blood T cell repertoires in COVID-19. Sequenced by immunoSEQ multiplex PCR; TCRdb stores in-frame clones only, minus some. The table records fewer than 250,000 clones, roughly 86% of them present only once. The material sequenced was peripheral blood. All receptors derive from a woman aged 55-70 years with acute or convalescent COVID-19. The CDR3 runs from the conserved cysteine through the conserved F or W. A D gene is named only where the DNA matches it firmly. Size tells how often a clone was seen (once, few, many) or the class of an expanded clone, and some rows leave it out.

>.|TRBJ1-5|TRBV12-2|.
CASRLGRERPVGSNQPQHF
TGTGCAAGTCGCTTAGGGAGGGAACGTCCCGTAGGAAGCAATCAGCCCCAGCATTTT
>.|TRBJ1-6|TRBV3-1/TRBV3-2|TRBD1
CASSPRDRGGSPLHF
TGTGCCAGCAGCCCCCGGGACAGGGGGGGTTCACCCCTCCACTTT
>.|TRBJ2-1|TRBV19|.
CASSPPPGLDNEQFF
TGTGCCAGTAGCCCCCCTCCAGGGTTGGACAATGAGCAGTTCTTC
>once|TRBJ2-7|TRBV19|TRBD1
CASSRGTGYEQYF
TGTGCCAGTAGTAGGGGGACAGGATACGAGCAGTACTTC
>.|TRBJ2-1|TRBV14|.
CASSGSSGSNNEQFF
TGTGCCAGCAGCGGGTCCAGCGGGTCCAACAATGAGCAGTTCTTC
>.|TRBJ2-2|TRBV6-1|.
CASSEANTWTGELFF
TGTGCCAGCAGTGAAGCGAACACGTGGACCGGGGAGCTGTTTTTT
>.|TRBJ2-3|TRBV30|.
CAWKTGTTSTDTQYF
TGTGCCTGGAAGACCGGGACAACTAGCACAGATACGCAGTATTTT
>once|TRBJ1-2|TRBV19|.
CASFNRVNYGYTF
TGTGCCAGTTTTAACAGGGTGAACTATGGCTACACCTTC
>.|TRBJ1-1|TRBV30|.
CAWSGDTEAFF
TGTGCCTGGAGCGGTGACACTGAAGCTTTCTTT
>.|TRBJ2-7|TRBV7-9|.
CASSLGAAREQYF
TGTGCCAGCAGCTTAGGGGCAGCTCGCGAGCAGTACTTC
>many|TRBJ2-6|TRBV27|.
CASGQGSGANVLTF
TGTGCCAGCGGTCAGGGCTCTGGGGCCAACGTCCTGACTTTC
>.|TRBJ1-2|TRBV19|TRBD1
CASNAADRRNYGYTF
TGTGCCAGTAATGCAGCGGACAGGAGAAACTATGGCTACACCTTC